The rows below give T cell receptor beta chains drawn from one sample of a study of cytomegalovirus exposure and HLA in healthy donors. The data were produced by immunoSEQ multiplex PCR, yet TCRdb's version contains in-frame clones alone and is incomplete. The table has around 90,000 clones, 80% seen once. Specimen: PBMCs. The receptors here all came from a man aged 30 to 45 in good health and CMV-seronegative. Each CDR3 is given with its conserved first and last residue. The D gene is left open where the match is weak. Size values are once, few and many counts, or a class for expanded clones, and some rows have none.

V gene	clone size	J gene	D gene	CDR3 DNA	CDR3 protein
TRBV27	NA	TRBJ1-6	TRBD1	TGTGCCAGCAGTTTCGGCAGGGGGGTTTCACCCCTCCACTTT	CASSFGRGVSPLHF
TRBV4-3	NA	TRBJ2-7	NA	TGCGCCAGCAGCCTGAAGAAGGGGTCCTACGAGCAGTACTTC	CASSLKKGSYEQYF
TRBV2	once	TRBJ2-3	NA	TGTGCCAGCCAGGCGGGGACAGATACGCAGTATTTT	CASQAGTDTQYF
TRBV5-4	NA	TRBJ1-1	NA	TGTGCCAGCAGCTTGGATGAGGGAGGGGTGGGTGAAGCTTTCTTT	CASSLDEGGVGEAFF
TRBV27	NA	TRBJ2-7	NA	TGTGCCAGCAGCTTGATACCCGGAGCGGTTAACGACGAGCAGTACTTC	CASSLIPGAVNDEQYF
TRBV7-2	NA	TRBJ1-5	NA	TGTGCCAGCAGCTTAGAAGGGGTTAGCAATCAGCCCCAGCATTTT	CASSLEGVSNQPQHF
TRBV30	once	TRBJ1-2	NA	TGTGCCTGGACCCGCTCCAAACCCGGCGGGGTGGCCTATGGCTACACCTTC	CAWTRSKPGGVAYGYTF
TRBV28	NA	TRBJ2-3	NA	TGTGCCAGCACCGGTCCCAACACAGATACGCAGTATTTT	CASTGPNTDTQYF
TRBV10-3	NA	TRBJ1-3	NA	TGTGCCATCAGTGAGCGAGGATCTGGAAACACCATATATTTT	CAISERGSGNTIYF
TRBV13	NA	TRBJ2-1	TRBD1	TGTGCCAGCAGTCCGACCCCGGGACAGGGACCCTACAATGAGCAGTTCTTC	CASSPTPGQGPYNEQFF
TRBV14	few	TRBJ2-5	TRBD1	TGTGCCAGCAGCCATCGGACAGGGGGCTCGGGTGAGACCCAGTACTTC	CASSHRTGGSGETQYF
TRBV2	NA	TRBJ2-7	TRBD2	TGTGCCAGCAGTGGTGGCGGGAGGGTCGAGCAGTACTTC	CASSGGGRVEQYF
TRBV7-9	few	TRBJ1-2	NA	TGTGCCAGCAGTCTCGGACAAGCGGGCCTTAACTATGGCTACACCTTC	CASSLGQAGLNYGYTF
TRBV7-2	NA	TRBJ1-4	NA	TGTGCCAGCAGCTCCGGAGCTGGAGCTAATGAAAAACTGTTTTTT	CASSSGAGANEKLFF
TRBV4-1	NA	TRBJ1-2	NA	TGCGCCAGCAGCACAGGGACCTATGGCTACACCTTC	CASSTGTYGYTF
TRBV18	NA	TRBJ1-5	TRBD1	TGTGCCAGCTCTCAACAGGGGGCGAGCAATCAGCCCCAGCATTTT	CASSQQGASNQPQHF
TRBV25-1	NA	TRBJ2-2	TRBD1	TGTGCCACCGGGACAGGGGATGGCGGGGAGCTGTTTTTT	CATGTGDGGELFF
TRBV2	NA	TRBJ2-2	TRBD2	TGTGCCACCAGACTAGCGGCGAACACCGGGGAGCTGTTTTTT	CATRLAANTGELFF
TRBV4-2	few	TRBJ2-7	NA	TGTGCCAGCAGCCAAGAGAGGGAGGCCTCCTACGAGCAGTACTTC	CASSQEREASYEQYF
TRBV6-1	few	TRBJ1-2	NA	TGTGCCAGCACCCGGACAGAGGAAGGCTACACCTTC	CASTRTEEGYTF
TRBV30	NA	TRBJ1-1	TRBD1	TGTGCCTGGAGTGCCGAGATGACAGGGCAAGCTTTCTTT	CAWSAEMTGQAFF
TRBV5-1	NA	TRBJ1-2	NA	TGCGCCAGCAGCTTGGATTCCATCTATGGCTACACCTTC	CASSLDSIYGYTF
TRBV11-2	NA	TRBJ2-5	NA	TGTGCCAGCAGCTTAGAGGACAGTCGAATCCAAGAGACCCAGTACTTC	CASSLEDSRIQETQYF
TRBV19	NA	TRBJ1-6	NA	TGTGCCAGTAGTATTGCCGGCCCGAGGAATTCACCCCTCCACTTT	CASSIAGPRNSPLHF
TRBV7-8	NA	TRBJ2-7	TRBD1	TGTGCCAGCAGCCCCCGGACAGGGCGCTACGAGCAGTACTTC	CASSPRTGRYEQYF
TRBV7-9	NA	TRBJ2-3	NA	TGTGCCAGCAGCTTAGTGGCGGAAGGTACGCAGTATTTT	CASSLVAEGTQYF
TRBV30	NA	TRBJ1-2	NA	TGTGCCTGGAGTGCGAGCCTTATCTATGGCTACACCTTC	CAWSASLIYGYTF
TRBV7-9	few	TRBJ1-1	NA	TGTGCCAGCAGCAACATGAACACTGAAGCTTTCTTT	CASSNMNTEAFF
TRBV6-5	few	TRBJ2-1	TRBD1	TGTGCCAGCATAATGACAGGGGGCGGAGATGAGCAGTTCTTC	CASIMTGGGDEQFF
TRBV11-2	NA	TRBJ2-7	NA	TGTGCCAGCAGCTTAGGACAGTCCCTCTCCTACGAGCAGTACTTC	CASSLGQSLSYEQYF
TRBV7-2	NA	TRBJ2-2	TRBD2	TGTGCCAGCAGCTTACATCCCCCTAGCGGATCGAACACCGGGGAGCTGTTTTTT	CASSLHPPSGSNTGELFF
TRBV15	NA	TRBJ1-5	TRBD1	TGTGCCACCAGCAGAGATACGGACAGGGACCAGCCCCAGCATTTT	CATSRDTDRDQPQHF
TRBV7-9	NA	TRBJ2-2	NA	TGTGCCAGCAGCTTAGTGCGTGGTGAGGAGCTGTTTTTT	CASSLVRGEELFF
TRBV11-2	NA	TRBJ2-7	TRBD1	TGTGCCAGCAGCTCCAACAGGGGGTCCCCTTCCTACGAGCAGTACTTC	CASSSNRGSPSYEQYF
TRBV2	NA	TRBJ2-5	NA	TGTGCCAGCATTCAGGAGCAGGGACTGGAGACCCAGTACTTC	CASIQEQGLETQYF
TRBV7-2	NA	TRBJ2-7	NA	TGTGCCAGCAGCTTAGATCGCAGGGGCGGTTACGAGCAGTACTTC	CASSLDRRGGYEQYF
TRBV28	NA	TRBJ2-1	TRBD1	TGTGCCAGCAGTTCCACTCGGACAGGGGATGAGCAGTTCTTC	CASSSTRTGDEQFF
TRBV6-6	NA	TRBJ2-3	TRBD2	TGTGCCACCCTAGCGGGAGGAATTGGGGCGCAGTATTTT	CATLAGGIGAQYF
TRBV30	NA	TRBJ2-7	TRBD1	TGTGCCTGGAATCAGGGACAGGTTGCCGGCGAGCAGTACTTC	CAWNQGQVAGEQYF
TRBV5-1	NA	TRBJ2-6	NA	TGCGCCAGCAGCTTGGTGGGGGCGCATGGGGCCAACGTCCTGACTTTC	CASSLVGAHGANVLTF
TRBV11-2	NA	TRBJ1-5	NA	TGTGCCAGCAGTTCGTCAGGGCAGCCCCAGCATTTT	CASSSSGQPQHF
TRBV7-9	NA	TRBJ2-3	TRBD2	TGTGCCAGCTTGGGGGGGGATAGAGATACGCAGTATTTT	CASLGGDRDTQYF
TRBV30	NA	TRBJ1-5	NA	TGTGCCTGGAGTGGGGGGGACAATCAGCCCCAGCATTTT	CAWSGGDNQPQHF
TRBV10-2	NA	TRBJ2-2	NA	TGCGCCAGCAGTGCTCTCGGGTTTGTCGGGGAGCTGTTTTTT	CASSALGFVGELFF
TRBV4-3	NA	TRBJ1-6	NA	TGCGCCAGCAGCCAGGGCGGGGGCAACCCAAGCTCCTATAATTCACCCCTCCACTTT	CASSQGGGNPSSYNSPLHF
TRBV7-9	few	TRBJ2-2	TRBD1	TGTGCCAGCAGCCCCGGACAGGGGGAAACCGGGGAGCTGTTTTTT	CASSPGQGETGELFF
TRBV19	NA	TRBJ1-3	NA	TGTGCCAGTAGCCCTACAGGGCCCGGAAACACCATATATTTT	CASSPTGPGNTIYF
TRBV5-8	once	TRBJ1-2	TRBD1	TGTGCCAGCAGCTTGCTGGACAGGGGATTTGGCTACACCTTC	CASSLLDRGFGYTF
TRBV7-7	NA	TRBJ2-1	TRBD2	TGTGCCAGCAGCCCACTAGCGGAGAGCTACAATGAGCAGTTCTTC	CASSPLAESYNEQFF
TRBV11-3	NA	TRBJ1-3	TRBD1	TGTGCCAGCAGCACAGGGGTAGGAAACACCATATATTTT	CASSTGVGNTIYF
TRBV9	NA	TRBJ2-3	TRBD1	TGTGCCAGCAGCGTAGGCTGGGACAGTGGGACAGATACGCAGTATTTT	CASSVGWDSGTDTQYF
TRBV18	NA	TRBJ1-1	TRBD1	TGTGCCAGCTCACCGACAGGGGGCTCGAACACTGAAGCTTTCTTT	CASSPTGGSNTEAFF
TRBV6-5	few	TRBJ2-7	TRBD1	TGTGCCAGCAGTTACTCGCAACCCGGGACAGCCTACGAGCAGTACTTC	CASSYSQPGTAYEQYF
TRBV27	NA	TRBJ2-3	NA	TGTGCCAGCAGTTTAATCCCGGACAACACAGATACGCAGTATTTT	CASSLIPDNTDTQYF
TRBV5-1	NA	TRBJ1-1	NA	TGCGCCAGCAGTAGTGAGGGACACACGAACACTGAAGCTTTCTTT	CASSSEGHTNTEAFF
TRBV27	NA	TRBJ2-7	TRBD1	TGTGCCAGCGCCCTCTACCTCGGGACAGGGGGCCACGAGCAGTACTTC	CASALYLGTGGHEQYF